The TCR beta chain described here comes from a study of cytomegalovirus exposure and HLA in healthy donors (TCRdb year 2017). About the full investigation: In an earlier analysis of 450 to 750 of the donors, around 290 Gb of sequence data and 90 million to 130 million unique TCR beta sequences from about 179 million T cells were reported. About 330 gigabases of sequencing data and around 85 million unique TCR sequences made up an early release that covered approximately 650 HLA-typed donors. Of the approximately 400 genotyped donors, around 81% fell in the genetic ancestry cluster associated with self-reported Caucasian donors. The study was designed to test whether signatures of past pathogen exposure could be identified by cataloging public T cell receptors. The study used immunosequencing to profile the T cell repertoires of 666 subjects and linked those repertoires to cytomegalovirus serostatus. A separate validation cohort of approximately 130 different subjects was used in addition to the approximately 700-subject first cohort. The study combined high-throughput TCR immunosequencing, statistical association of individual TCRs with disease status, and machine learning to predict cytomegalovirus infection status. In a later analysis, previously published TCR beta repertoires from some 640 donors were re-analyzed and high-resolution HLA genotyping was added so that TCR occurrence patterns could be studied. Rather than drawing on any new phenotypic data, the later analysis identified candidate immune exposures from TCR beta sequences and the way those sequences occurred across donors. In an earlier analysis of a few hundred of the donors, high-throughput TCR beta sequencing was used to judge whether each TCR beta V gene segment behaved as functional or pseudogenic. Alongside the repertoire data, information on donor age, sex, ethnicity and CMV serostatus was compiled. In a later genetic analysis, genome-wide SNP genotypes for about three fifths of the roughly 670 donors were used, and that subset was treated as a discovery cohort. Every repertoire in the discovery cohort had been generated on one and the same sequencing platform. Class I and class II HLA loci were covered by the typing at four-digit resolution. Typing coverage varied by locus: about 620-630 donors for A, B, C, DRB1 and DQB1; approximately 500 for DQA1; around 610 for DPA1; about 450 for DPB1. Because of strong linkage in the cohort, roughly five DR-DQ haplotypes were treated as single units for association and clustering. Among some 400 genotyped donors of the cohort, an average of about 240,000 unique TCR beta nucleotide sequences were sequenced per donor, roughly 20% of them non-productive.

The method behind the library was the immunoSEQ multiplex PCR assay. The multiplex PCR relied on a mix of 60 forward primers for TCR Vbeta segments and 13 reverse primers for TCR Jbeta segments. The CDR3 region of rearranged TCR beta genes was amplified from genomic DNA by a multiplex PCR assay. On the Illumina HiSeq System, the amplified TCR beta libraries were sequenced as 87-base-pair reads. Per the source publication's procedure: A later analysis tallied tens of millions of unique TCR beta chains across the 700 or so repertoires, and approximately 9.9 million of those chains were shared by two or more donors. To remove PCR and sequencing errors, raw reads were error-corrected and collapsed into unique sequences using a nearest-neighbor algorithm that merged closely related sequences. CDR3 sequences were aligned to IMGT reference sequences to assign V, D and J gene segments. For a sequence to be retained, a match of at least six nucleotides was required to both a V gene segment and a J gene segment. A rearrangement counted as productive if the CDR3 had no stop codons and remained in frame with V and J, and every other rearrangement counted as non-productive. CDR3 was defined according to IMGT convention as the region running from the second conserved V-encoded cysteine to the conserved J-encoded phenylalanine. The earlier analysis of more than 450 of the donors excluded sequences that lacked an unambiguous match to a single V gene segment. In an earlier analysis of some 590 of the donors, V segments were called functional above 56.7% productive rearrangements and were called segregating when the between-donor standard deviation exceeded 5%. To diagnose cytomegalovirus status from the catalog of TCR beta chain sequences, a statistical classification framework was built. A later analysis assigned V and J genes by comparing TCR nucleotide sequences with IMGT/GENE-DB human TR gene sequences. In a later analysis, CDR3 sequences and most-parsimonious VDJ recombination scenarios were assigned using the TCRdist pipeline. In a later analysis, each TCR beta chain was defined by its CDR3 amino acid sequence together with its V-gene family, and reads without a unique V-gene family were excluded. In a later analysis, fewer than 650 highly shared, low-generation-probability nucleotide sequences were removed to address suspected cross-contamination and a sequencing artifact. In a later analysis, a clonal expansion index was calculated for each public chain from normalized within-repertoire ranks of inferred template counts. In a later analysis, generation probabilities were computed using a VDJ recombination model fitted to out-of-frame rearrangements, and the results were checked against IGoR. Hypergeometric tests were used in a later analysis to score TCR-TCR, TCR-HLA and TCR-CMV co-occurrence, with a repertoire-size bias correction applied to the TCR pairs. False discovery rates were estimated in a later analysis by permuting HLA or CMV assignments 20 times. In a later analysis, co-occurring TCRs were grouped with DBSCAN, and TCRdist sequence similarity was added when clustering was performed within HLA-allele-positive subsets. Co-occurrence clustering excluded repertoires with fewer than 30,000 or more than 120,000 public chains, plus five with anomalous nucleotide sharing. The immuneACCESS repertoire file appears here via TCRdb, limited to in-frame rearrangements. These files lack a portion of the clones; in checked studies, under half of the deficit traces to unresolved V genes, and the cause of the others is not known. V, J and clone size are taken as reported in that table, and D and trimming were inferred from the DNA itself. Present in this sample are more than 200,000 clones, 60% to 85% of which were seen just once. Of the sample, 15% to 19% falls within the top ten clones.

Overall results and qualifications from the work: A few of the identified cytomegalovirus-associated TCR beta chains were confirmed in vitro to be specific for cytomegalovirus antigens. Cytomegalovirus status was reported to be diagnosed by the classifier with high specificity and sensitivity in both the original and validation cohorts. According to a later analysis, parvovirus B19, influenza, CMV and Epstein-Barr virus appeared linked to several top co-occurrence clusters. In a later analysis, most CMV-associated TCR beta chains were found to appear HLA-restricted, with HLA associations seemingly driven largely by CMV exposure. A later genetic analysis reported fewer N-insertions in productive TCRs among donors in an Asian-associated ancestry cluster than the roughly 690-donor mean. It was suggested by the authors that the approach could potentially be generalized to other disease states and immunological phenotypes. In a later analysis, TCR association rates were found to vary across HLA loci, with the most associated TCRs seen for DRB1 alleles and the fewest for HLA-C alleles. Because HLA typing was unavailable for some donors at each locus, only the typed subset was used in association tests. Correlated functional status among segregating V segments might be attributable to linkage disequilibrium, but an unknown experimental factor could not be ruled out. The study gave a list of 150 to 200 TCR beta chains associated with cytomegalovirus. Assigning TCR associations to individual alleles was difficult when HLA alleles, especially DR and DQ, strongly co-occurred. A cluster of highly shared sequence variants was judged likely to represent a technical artifact of the sequencing pipeline. For the cohort, immune exposure information was limited to CMV serostatus. Most TCR sequences were observed very rarely across donors, whereas some public TCRs were present in many individuals. In a later genetic analysis, a missense DCLRE1C variant was associated with V-gene and J-gene trimming of TCR beta chains, and the association was replicated in an independent cohort. In an earlier analysis of approximately 590 of the donors, most TCR beta V segments were observed in productive rearrangements about 87% or about 30% of the time, broadly matching IMGT annotations. A further reported finding was that TCR beta sequences accurately predicted the HLA-A and HLA-B alleles for most subjects in the first cohort. In a later analysis, HLA-associated TCR beta chains showed more clonal expansion and lower generation probabilities than non-associated chains that were equally common. Presence/absence analyses assumed roughly uniform sequencing depth across donors, an assumption that may not hold. A later analysis associated about 18,000 TCR beta sequences with specific HLA alleles at a false discovery rate of 0.05. Roughly 15 rarely observed V segments, including chromosome 9 orphons, were excluded from the earlier analysis of some 590 of the donors because counts were too low. This cohort had only TCR beta chains sequenced, and the lack of alpha or paired-chain data limited which features could be detected.

This clone appeared once. No antigen is known for it. No qualities accompany the bases; no much larger clone lies one base away. The cohort comprised fewer than 750 healthy bone marrow donors. Cohort members were all nominally healthy when sampled, although unrecorded immune exposures were likely present. The donor tested CMV seronegative and was one of the 352 seronegative cohort members. A peripheral blood sample was provided by each donor, and peripheral blood mononuclear cells were used for TCR beta sequencing. The Qiagen DNeasy Blood Extraction Kit was used to extract genomic DNA from the blood cell samples. The sequence derives from a man in his forties in good health and CMV-seronegative. Sample: PBMCs.

The CDR3: CASNGVNYNEQFF. The nucleotide sequence is TGTGCCAGCAACGGGGTTAACTACAATGAGCAGTTCTTC. The chain uses TRBV25-1 and TRBJ2-1; D gene: possibly TRBD2, on 5 matching bases. Including the terminal cysteine and phenylalanine, the CDR3 comprises 13 residues. Solely the CDR3 DNA is kept, with 39 bases framed from the first base. CDR1 and CDR2, per the germline V gene, are MGHDK and SYGVNS. V gives up 7 bases and J gives up 3 bases, and the segment between their germline ends measures 10 bases.